The entry that follows covers one T cell receptor (beta chain) sequence. The length of the CDR3 is 12 residues. Trimming took off 4 bases at V and 6 bases at J, with 6 bases between the two ends. Germline CDR1 SGHVS, CDR2 FQNEAQ. The sample comes from a study of blood T cell repertoires in COVID-19. The overall study: Sources were T cells, B-cell-depleted T cells, or PBMCs; the material itself was cDNA or gDNA.

This study enrolled people aged about 18 to 90 from 24 US geographic areas. In assigning cohorts, the study relied on participant-reported clinical history. Per the authors' pipeline: From reference gene primer amplification, estimates of nucleated cell counts were derived. Here immunoSEQ multiplex PCR was the method, and the copy in TCRdb shows in-frame clones only, minus some. The V and J calls and clone size are taken from that table; D and trimming were inferred from the DNA. Here the sample spans 150,000 to 200,000 clones, 70% to 80% being singletons. The rearrangement uses TRBV7-8 and TRBJ2-2; the D is unclear. The specimen was PBMCs or T cells enriched from blood (not recorded which). The sequence derives from a woman in her forties or fifties who had recovered from COVID-19. This CDR3 reads CASSSGAGELFF. DNA of the CDR3: TGTGCCAGCAGCTCTGGAGCCGGGGAGCTGTTTTTT.